This T cell receptor beta chain was obtained from a study of T cell responses to AZD1222 COVID-19 vaccine. With respect to this clone: Its specificity is unknown.

Method: immunoSEQ multiplex PCR; TCRdb's copy keeps in-frame clones and lacks some. Among 90,000 to 110,000 clones listed, 87% were seen once. Regarding the study as a whole: Repertoires in all cases were sampled only once the peak T cell response had passed. Just 5 or 6 AZD1222 recipients tested seropositive at baseline. White British people made up most donors, females outnumbered males, and clonal diversity was possibly underestimated. Increases in Spike-specific TCR breadth and depth were seen after two AZD1222 doses.

Germline-derived CDR1 and CDR2 are MDHEN and SYDVKM. The CDR3 contains 15 residues. Trimming stripped 7 bases from V and 4 bases from J, with 20 bases between. The V and J genes are TRBV28 and TRBJ2-7, with D maybe TRBD1 (5 bases). The clonotype comes from an adult who received the AZD1222 COVID-19 vaccine. The starting material was peripheral blood, obtained 28 days after the second AZD1222 dose. CDR3 nucleotide sequence: TGTGCCAGCACTACAGGAATATCCTCAATATACGAGCAGTACTTC. Its translation: CASTTGISSIYEQYF.